These T cell receptor beta chains were read from a single sample in a study of blood T cell repertoires in COVID-19. TCRdb keeps only in-frame clones here, not all; method: immunoSEQ multiplex PCR. The data show about 200,000 clones, over 75% seen once. The sequenced sample was peripheral blood. The receptor set was obtained from a woman older than 75 with active or convalescent COVID-19. CDR3s include the opening cysteine and the closing phenylalanine or tryptophan.

j_call v_call cdr3_aa
TRBJ2-7 TRBV5-1 CASSLDGGAGEQYF
TRBJ2-3 TRBV30 CAWSFGRDTQYF
TRBJ1-5 TRBV4-1 CASRRTGGNQPQHF
TRBJ1-1 TRBV6-6 CASSYSESEAFF
TRBJ1-5 TRBV30 CAWTGGGNQPQHF
TRBJ1-4 TRBV2 CASIGTGVRANEKLFF
TRBJ2-3 TRBV2 CASRRLTLSGDTQYF
TRBJ2-7 TRBV7-2 CASSLDRGGPYEQYF
TRBJ2-3 TRBV5-1 CASSLGTTDTQYF
TRBJ2-7 TRBV5-1 CASTPGTSGGYYEQYF
TRBJ2-5 TRBV2 CASSEYRSGLETQYF
TRBJ2-7 TRBV7-2 CASSLGASGPTYEQYF
TRBJ1-2 TRBV4-1 CASSQEPTGGFYGYTF
TRBJ1-3 TRBV6-5 CASRAGHYSGNTIYF
TRBJ1-1 TRBV3-1/TRBV3-2 CASSPDRGRTEAFF
TRBJ1-4 TRBV5-1 CASSLGVSDSSNEKLFF
TRBJ1-1 TRBV3-1/TRBV3-2 CASSQDWAGGVSNTEAFF
TRBJ1-6 TRBV9 CASSVGQVPYSPLHF
TRBJ1-5 TRBV19 CASATGHHTRGNQPQHF
TRBJ1-1 TRBV10-3 CAISDLRTEAFF
TRBJ2-1 TRBV5-1 CASSLASGTHGSEQFF
TRBJ2-2 TRBV5-6 CASSSTGTRNTGELFF
TRBJ2-1 TRBV7-8 CASSLLGGTYNEQFF
TRBJ2-3 TRBV30 CAWRRASAGGTQYF
TRBJ1-2 TRBV3-1/TRBV3-2 CASSQRYGNYGYTF
TRBJ2-3 TRBV9 CASNNGGAVDTQYF
TRBJ1-6 TRBV6-5 CASRGQGASSPLHF
TRBJ2-7 TRBV19 CASSIMGWGQGGYEQYF
TRBJ1-1 TRBV29-1 CSVVLSGQRTEAFF
TRBJ2-1 TRBV14 CASSQEISVNEQFF
TRBJ1-6 TRBV5-4 CASSLGGSSYNSPLHF
TRBJ1-1 TRBV2 CASTLQGVYTEAFF
TRBJ1-2 TRBV25-1 CASSGQGSRGYTF
TRBJ1-4 TRBV15 CATSRDGGLTNEKLFF
TRBJ2-3 TRBV4-1 CASSHAQGGTDTQYF
TRBJ2-1 TRBV27 CASSGGRSYNEQFF
TRBJ2-3 TRBV5-1 CASSLGSQGTDTQYF
TRBJ2-6 TRBV3-1/TRBV3-2 CASSQDHPRTGGANVLTF
TRBJ1-5 TRBV2 CASSVNSNQPQHF
TRBJ2-5 TRBV10-3 CAISESVTGGQETQYF
TRBJ1-1 TRBV5-1 CASSRTGAFNTEAFF
TRBJ2-5 TRBV9 CASSVEPLRQETQYF
TRBJ2-1 TRBV5-1 CASSLTGTSAHEQFF
TRBJ1-2 TRBV7-9 CASSSPLREWYYGYTF
TRBJ1-1 TRBV25-1 CASKEGQGAMNTEAFF
TRBJ2-1 TRBV6-2/TRBV6-3 CASRYSGAFYNEQFF
TRBJ1-2 TRBV5-6 CASTRGVGRYGYTF
TRBJ1-4 TRBV11-2 CASSLEPFNEKLFF